This T cell receptor beta chain comes out of a study of T-cell memory formation after mild COVID-19. Study-level background: Largely, TCR clusters stayed within a single donor.

Using constant-segment primers, 5'RACE produced TCR alpha and TCR beta cDNA libraries carrying sample barcodes and UMIs. TCRdb re-called the 5' RACE reads through MiXCR, storing one row per CDR3 protein. The table records about 150,000 distinct CDR3 sequences, about 23% of them present only once. CDR1 and CDR2 (germline): MGHDK, SYGVNS. CDR3 length: 12 amino acids. Trimming left V 6 bases short and J 9 bases short, with 12 bases between. Study observations and caveats: Clones shrinking between day 15 and 85 showed a balanced CD4/CD8 split, and those that grew later tilted toward CD4+.

This clonotype was counted a few times. Its matching antigen is unknown. The receptor comes from an adult woman who had mild COVID-19 (a few samples of this study predate the infection). Cell type and time point are not known. Material: PBMCs or a T cell subset sorted from them (not recorded which). The chain has TRBV25-1 and TRBJ2-1; D might be TRBD1 (6 bases). CDR3 residues: CASREQGGEQFF. DNA of the CDR3: TGTGCCAGCAGGGAACAGGGCGGTGAGCAGTTCTTC.